This T cell receptor beta chain comes out of a study of T cell responses to AZD1222 COVID-19 vaccine. Study findings and constraints: It should be noted that donors were predominantly white British and more often female, and clonal diversity was possibly underestimated.

Assay used: immunoSEQ multiplex PCR; TCRdb lists only in-frame clones, some missing. Among some 130,000 clones, under 90% were seen once, and the ten largest hold roughly 6%. CDR1 and CDR2 (germline): LNHDA, SQIVND (reference sequence). CDR3 size: 14 residues. V dropped 9 bases and J dropped 3 bases, with 15 bases sitting between them. As concerns this clone: The antigen is not known.

The sequence came from an adult in good health. The sample in question was peripheral blood, obtained on day 0 of AZD1222 vaccination. This sequence joins TRBV19 and TRBJ1-3, with D unresolved. CDR3: CASTVGSYGNTIYF. CDR3 coding DNA: TGTGCCAGCACCGTAGGCAGCTATGGAAACACCATATATTTT.